This T cell receptor beta chain is from a study of blood T cell repertoires in COVID-19 (dated by TCRdb to 2020 to 2022). With regard to the full study: The collaborator samples originated in the United States, Italy and Spain and spanned the acute and convalescent phases of COVID-19. The prospective study material was composed of cDNA or gDNA derived from T cells, B-cell-depleted T cells, or PBMCs. Subjects who had been exposed to COVID-19, were actively infected with it, or had recovered from it provided the deeply sampled blood TCRbeta repertoires that made up the dataset. The repertoires were released in a freely available public database intended as a resource for research on the immune response to SARS-CoV-2. Samples came from the ongoing ImmuneRACE study (first 160 participants) plus 1,254 subjects from 6 global collaborators. The sample metadata nearly always contained a de-identified subject ID, COVID-19 status, age in years and sex. Where HLA class I and class II types were available, the types were taken from metadata supplied by the sample provider, not from assay-based typing. General findings and caveats noted by the study authors: The quantity of clinical and demographic metadata differed by source and by participant and was supplied without curation.

The CDR3 starts with the cysteine, ends with the phenylalanine, and has 14 residues. Just CDR3 DNA is preserved here, 42 bases in frame from base 1. The germline V end is reduced by 5 bases and the J end by 6 bases; junction bases left unmatched: 5. Sequences KGHDR (CDR1) and SFDVKD (CDR2) are obtained from the germline V gene. A remark on this clone: This clone's antigen is unknown. No per-base quality is available; no much larger clone lies one base away.

Each collaborating institution followed its own protocols to collect whole blood in K2EDTA tubes. For TCRbeta analysis, collaborators shipped samples in one of three forms: frozen whole blood, isolated PBMCs, or DNA extracted from either of those sample types. The immunoSEQ Assay, a bias-controlled multiplex PCR, was used to amplify TCRbeta CDR3 regions from genomic DNA. The authors' pipeline ran thus. Within the assay, amplification of reference gene primers was used to estimate how many nucleated cells each sample contained. Sequence reads were collapsed and filtered to measure the absolute abundance of every unique TCRbeta CDR3 rearrangement. Productive Simpson clonality was computed per sample as the square root of Simpson's diversity index over productive rearrangements. Sourced from immuneACCESS, this table was stored by TCRdb with only in-frame sequences that have V and J called. A share of the clones is absent; for the studies checked, an unresolved V gene accounts for under half, and the remainder has no known explanation. That table furnishes V, J and clone size, whereas the DNA furnished D and trimming. This sample lists around 150,000 clones; roughly 90% were detected once. Of the sample, approximately 2.8% falls within the top ten clones.

Input material: peripheral blood. The V and J genes are TRBV24-1 and TRBJ2-7; 11 middle bases align to TRBD1. This TCR was sampled from a man aged 60-69 years with acute or convalescent COVID-19. The CDR3 protein: CATSGGQGAREQYF. The sequence in DNA is TGTGCCACCAGTGGCGGACAGGGGGCACGCGAGCAGTACTTC.